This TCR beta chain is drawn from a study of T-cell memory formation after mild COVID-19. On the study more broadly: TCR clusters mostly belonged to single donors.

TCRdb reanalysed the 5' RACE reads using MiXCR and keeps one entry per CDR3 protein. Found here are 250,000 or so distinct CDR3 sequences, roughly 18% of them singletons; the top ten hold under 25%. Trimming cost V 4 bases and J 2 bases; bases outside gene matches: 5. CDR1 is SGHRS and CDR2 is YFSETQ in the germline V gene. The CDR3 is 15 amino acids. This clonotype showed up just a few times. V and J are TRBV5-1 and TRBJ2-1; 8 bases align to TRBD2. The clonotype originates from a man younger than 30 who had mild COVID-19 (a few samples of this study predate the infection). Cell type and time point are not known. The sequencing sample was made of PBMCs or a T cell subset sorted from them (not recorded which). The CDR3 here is CASSPGGFTYNEQFF. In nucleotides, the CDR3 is TGCGCCAGCAGCCCGGGGGGGTTCACCTACAATGAGCAGTTCTTC.